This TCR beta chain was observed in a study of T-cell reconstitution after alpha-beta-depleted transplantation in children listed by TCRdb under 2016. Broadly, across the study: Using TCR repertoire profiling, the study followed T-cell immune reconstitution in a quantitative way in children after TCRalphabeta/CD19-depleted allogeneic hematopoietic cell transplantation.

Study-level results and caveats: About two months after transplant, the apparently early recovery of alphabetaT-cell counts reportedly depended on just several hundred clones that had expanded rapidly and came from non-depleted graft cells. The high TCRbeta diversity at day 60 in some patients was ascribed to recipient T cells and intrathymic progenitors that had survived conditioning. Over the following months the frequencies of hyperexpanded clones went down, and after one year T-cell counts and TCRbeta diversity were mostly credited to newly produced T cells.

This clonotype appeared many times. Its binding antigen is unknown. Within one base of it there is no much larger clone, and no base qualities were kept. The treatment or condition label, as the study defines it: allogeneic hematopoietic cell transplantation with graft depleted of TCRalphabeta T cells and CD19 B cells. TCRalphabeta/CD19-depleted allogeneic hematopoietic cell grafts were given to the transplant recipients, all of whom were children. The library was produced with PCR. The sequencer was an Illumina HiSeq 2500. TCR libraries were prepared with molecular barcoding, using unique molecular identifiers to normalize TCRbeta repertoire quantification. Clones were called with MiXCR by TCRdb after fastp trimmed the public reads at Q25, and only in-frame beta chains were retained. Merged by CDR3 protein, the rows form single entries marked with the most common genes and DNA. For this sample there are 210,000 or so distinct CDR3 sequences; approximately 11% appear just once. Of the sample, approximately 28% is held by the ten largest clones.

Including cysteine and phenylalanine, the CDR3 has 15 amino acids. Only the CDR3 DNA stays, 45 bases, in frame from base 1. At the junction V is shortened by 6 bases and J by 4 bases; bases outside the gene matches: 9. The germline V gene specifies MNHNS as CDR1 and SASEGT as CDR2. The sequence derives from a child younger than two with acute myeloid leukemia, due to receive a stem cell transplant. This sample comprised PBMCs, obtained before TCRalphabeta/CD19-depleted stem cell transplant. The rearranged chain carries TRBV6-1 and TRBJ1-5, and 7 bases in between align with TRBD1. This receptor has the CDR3 CASRGFDRANQPQHF. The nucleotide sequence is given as TGTGCCAGCAGAGGATTCGACAGGGCTAATCAGCCCCAGCATTTT.